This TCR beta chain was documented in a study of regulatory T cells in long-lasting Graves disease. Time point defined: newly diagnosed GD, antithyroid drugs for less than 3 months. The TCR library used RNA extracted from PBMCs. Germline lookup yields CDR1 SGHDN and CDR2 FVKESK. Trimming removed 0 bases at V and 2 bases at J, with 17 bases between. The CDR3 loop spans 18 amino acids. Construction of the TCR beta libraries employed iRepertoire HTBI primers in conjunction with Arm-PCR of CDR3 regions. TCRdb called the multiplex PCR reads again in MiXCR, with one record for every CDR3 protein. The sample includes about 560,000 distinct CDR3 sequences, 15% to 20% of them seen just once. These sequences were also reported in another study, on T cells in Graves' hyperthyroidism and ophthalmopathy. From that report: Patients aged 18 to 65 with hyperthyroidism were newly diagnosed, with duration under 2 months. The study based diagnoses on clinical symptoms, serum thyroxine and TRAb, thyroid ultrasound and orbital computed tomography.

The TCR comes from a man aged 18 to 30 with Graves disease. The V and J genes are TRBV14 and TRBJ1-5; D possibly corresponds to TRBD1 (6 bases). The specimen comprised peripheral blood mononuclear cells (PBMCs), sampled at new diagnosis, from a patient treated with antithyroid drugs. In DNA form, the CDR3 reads TGTGCCAGCAGCCAAGATACGACAGGCCGGGGAGGCAATCAGCCCCAGCATTTT. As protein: CASSQDTTGRGGNQPQHF. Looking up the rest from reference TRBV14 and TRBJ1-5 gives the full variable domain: EAGVTQFPSHSVIEKGQTVTLRCDPISGHDNLYWYRRVMGKEIKFLLHFVKESKQDESGMPNNRFLAERTGGTYSTLKVQPAELEDSGVYFCASSQDTTGRGGNQPQHFGDGTRLSIL.